These 31 T cell receptor beta chains originate from one sample sequenced in a study of shared clonotypes between healthy human individuals. Assay used: immunoSEQ multiplex PCR; TCRdb lists only in-frame clones, some missing. The data show roughly 2 million clones, roughly 96% seen once. Sequencing input: naive CD4+ T cells sorted from blood. The subset was: CD45RA+ positively selected. Receptors originate from a man aged 18 to 30 in good health.

The rearrangement links TRBV7-9 to TRBJ1-6; 7 nucleotides align to TRBD1. The CDR3 sequence is 16 residues long. Per germline, CDR1 SEHNR and CDR2 FQNEAQ (reference sequence). J lost 5 bases, V lost 5 bases, and 9 bases had no gene match. CDR3 loop: CASSPSTGQNNSPLHF. The DNA of the CDR3 is TGTGCCAGCAGCCCGTCTACGGGACAGAATAATTCACCCCTCCACTTT.

This chain connects TRBV6-6 to TRBJ2-7; D gene uncertain. This CDR3 spans 14 amino acids. The germline V gene encodes CDR1 MNHNY and CDR2 SVGAGI (reference sequence). Trimming removed 2 bases at V and 5 bases at J, with 13 bases between. DNA of the CDR3: TGTGCCAGCAGTTACCCTTCGGATTTTAACGAGCAGTACTTC. This codes for CASSYPSDFNEQYF.

CDR3 amino acids: CAWTFWGYTGELFF. DNA for the CDR3: TGTGCCTGGACTTTCTGGGGGTACACCGGGGAGCTGTTTTTT. The rearrangement uses TRBV30 and TRBJ2-2; TRBD1 or TRBD2 may be the D gene (5 bases each). Germline V gene sequence: CDR1 GTSNPN, CDR2 SVGIG (reference sequence). With 4 bases removed from V and 3 bases from J, the gap between germline ends came to 12 bases. The CDR3 has 14 amino acids.

In its sample, this clone was seen a few times. This chain uses TRBV10-3 with TRBJ1-1; D is uncertain. V lost 2 bases, J lost 0 bases, and 7 bases lay in between. CDR3 size: 14 residues. Germline V gene data show CDR1 as ENHRY and CDR2 as SYGVKD. The CDR3: CAISETAMNTEAFF. The CDR3 nucleotides are TGTGCCATCAGTGAGACAGCTATGAACACTGAAGCTTTCTTT.

The genes are TRBV5-6 and TRBJ2-7; TRBD1 aligns across 11 bases. V dropped 0 bases and J dropped 4; count of bases not matched to a gene: 3. In germline, CDR1 is SGHDT, CDR2 YYEEEE. This CDR3 has 15 residues. The CDR3 coding sequence is TGTGCCAGCAGCTTGGGGGACAGGGGGAGGTACGAGCAGTACTTC. Protein product: CASSLGDRGRYEQYF.

This clone was counted once. The chain couples TRBV6-6 to TRBJ2-7; possibly TRBD1 for D (6 bases). The CDR3 loop spans 15 amino acids. Germline CDR1 is MNHNY and CDR2 is SVGAGI (reference sequence). Between the trimmed V and J ends, which lost 5 bases and 5 bases, there was a span of 19 bases. The CDR3 DNA reads as TGTGCCAGCAGTGCCCCAGGGGAACGCTACAACGAGCAGTACTTC. Protein product: CASSAPGERYNEQYF.

The chain joins TRBV7-3 to TRBJ1-2; no clear D gene. The CDR3 sequence is 13 residues long. Germline assignment: CDR1 SGHTA and CDR2 FQGTGA. V lost 1 base and J lost 7, with 10 bases in between. The CDR3 DNA is TGTGCCAGCAGCTTAAAGGGCAGCCTTGGCTACACCTTC. It specifies CASSLKGSLGYTF.

V usage is TRBV6-1 and J usage is TRBJ1-2; tentatively, D is TRBD1 (5 bases). Germline values: CDR1 MNHNS, CDR2 SASEGT. V lost 6 bases to trimming and J lost 4 bases, with 15 bases between them. The length of the CDR3 is 14 residues. CDR3 protein: CASRQGAGSYGYTF. CDR3 nucleotides: TGTGCCAGCAGACAAGGGGCAGGATCCTATGGCTACACCTTC.

The V call is TRBV5-1, the J call TRBJ1-5, with TRBD1 matching over 10 bases. Trimming at V came to 5 bases and at J to 5 bases, leaving 7 bases not matched to a gene. The germline gives CDR1 SGHRS, CDR2 YFSETQ. The length of the CDR3 is 15 residues. The CDR3 spells CASRPGTGVDQPQHF. In DNA form, the CDR3 reads TGCGCCAGCAGGCCAGGGACAGGGGTTGATCAGCCCCAGCATTTT.

The rearrangement links TRBV10-2 to TRBJ2-3; D might be TRBD2 (5 bases). The germline V gene has CDR1 WSHSY and CDR2 SAAADI. The CDR3 runs 14 residues. Trimming removed 2 bases at V and 5 bases at J, with 11 bases between. The CDR3 reads CASSETRGVDTQYF. In DNA, the CDR3 is TGCGCCAGCAGTGAGACCCGGGGAGTAGATACGCAGTATTTT.

The chain uses TRBV2 and TRBJ1-1; D is ambiguous. The V end lost 4 bases, the J end lost 0 bases, and 9 bases lay between the germline ends. The CDR3 loop spans 14 amino acids. Germline V gene lookup returns CDR1 SNHLY and CDR2 FYNNEI. CDR3 loop: CASSGNLVNTEAFF. The CDR3 bases are TGTGCCAGCAGTGGGAATTTGGTGAACACTGAAGCTTTCTTT.

The table lists this clone with many counts. V is TRBV9 and J is TRBJ1-1; 7 bases align to TRBD1. Germline CDR1 reads SGDLS; CDR2 reads YYNGEE. Losses at the gene ends were 3 bases for V and 4 bases for J; bases not matched to a gene: 9. This CDR3 is 15 amino acids long. CDR3 DNA sequence: TGTGCCAGCAGCGAAGGCGACAGGGATCTCACTGAAGCTTTCTTT. Its protein product is CASSEGDRDLTEAFF.

This chain uses TRBV10-3 with TRBJ1-5, with D unresolved. This CDR3 spans 12 amino acids. V lost 11 bases and J 1 base, leaving 9 bases between the germline ends. Per the germline V gene, CDR1 is ENHRY and CDR2 is SYGVKD. The DNA of the CDR3 is TGTGCCTCGGGTGAAAGCAATCAGCCCCAGCATTTT. Residues: CASGESNQPQHF.

The gene calls are TRBV5-1 and TRBJ2-1; TRBD2 aligns across 7 bases. This CDR3 spans 15 amino acids. The germline gives CDR1 SGHRS, CDR2 YFSETQ. The trim removed 0 bases at V and 2 bases at J, leaving 2 bases unmatched. The CDR3 DNA sequence: TGCGCCAGCAGCTTGGCCGGACTAGCCTACAATGAGCAGTTCTTC. This encodes CASSLAGLAYNEQFF.

Concerning this clone itself: Other DNA sequences in this specimen translate into the identical CDR3. V is TRBV11-2 and J is TRBJ1-3; the match to TRBD1 covers 8 bases. There are 14 residues in the CDR3. Trimming took 3 bases from V and 4 from J; bases not matched to a gene: 2. The germline CDR1 and CDR2 sequences are SGHAT and FQNNGV. CDR3 coding DNA: TGTGCCAGCAGCTTCGCAGGGGGCGGAAACACCATATATTTT. Translated: CASSFAGGGNTIYF.

The chain joins TRBV19 to TRBJ2-7; perhaps D is TRBD1 or TRBD2 (5 bases each). The CDR3 spans 14 residues. CDR1 is LNHDA, CDR2 SQIVND, per germline (reference sequence). Trimming removed 5 bases at V and 2 bases at J, with 13 bases between. As DNA, the CDR3 is TGTGCCAGTAGTCCGGGACGGGGACCCTACGAGCAGTACTTC. Translation gives CASSPGRGPYEQYF.

The rearrangement uses TRBV7-8 and TRBJ2-3; TRBD2 matches at 10 bases. Trimming at V came to 5 bases and at J to 1 base, leaving 6 bases not matched to a gene. Germline V gives CDR1 SGHVS, CDR2 FQNEAQ. The CDR3 spans 16 residues. For the CDR3, the DNA is TGTGCCAGCAGCACCGTAGCGGGAGGCCGCACAGATACGCAGTATTTT. This gives the protein CASSTVAGGRTDTQYF.

This sequence joins TRBV11-2 and TRBJ2-7; perhaps TRBD2 as D (5 bases). The CDR3 is 15 amino acids. Germline-derived CDR1 and CDR2 are SGHAT and FQNNGV. The V end lost 0 bases, the J end lost 0 bases, and 9 bases lay between the germline ends. This chain's CDR3 is CASSLESGSSYEQYF. The CDR3 coding sequence is TGTGCCAGCAGCTTAGAATCGGGGAGCTCCTACGAGCAGTACTTC.

This chain joins TRBV11-2 and TRBJ1-6; TRBD1 matches 8 bases. V dropped 4 bases and J dropped 10; count of bases not matched to a gene: 9. Germline V lookup: CDR1 SGHAT, CDR2 FQNNGV. The CDR3 is 15 residues long. CDR3 amino acids: CASSSAGTGWSPLHF. The CDR3, as DNA: TGTGCCAGCAGCTCAGCAGGGACAGGTTGGTCACCCCTCCACTTT.

The DNA of the CDR3 is TGTGCCAGCAGCCCATCCCCCTTGGGGGCGGGCACAGATACGCAGTATTTT. It encodes CASSPSPLGAGTDTQYF. This sequence joins TRBV7-2 and TRBJ2-3; the D gene is possibly TRBD1 (6 bases). Germline V gene data show CDR1 as SGHTA and CDR2 as FQGNSA. This CDR3 has 17 residues. Trimming shortened V by 5 bases and J by 1 base, and 19 bases separated the two germline ends.

V usage is TRBV28 and J usage is TRBJ1-5; D is unclear. The CDR3 loop spans 14 amino acids. Trimming took 3 bases from V and 7 from J, leaving 13 bases between them. Germline assignment: CDR1 MDHEN and CDR2 SYDVKM. CDR3 DNA: TGTGCCAGCAGTTTCCACCGTTTGGGGCAGCCCCAGCATTTT. As protein: CASSFHRLGQPQHF.

V and J are TRBV5-1 and TRBJ1-4; D ambiguous. V gave up 4 bases and J gave up 0 bases, with 16 bases separating them. The CDR3 has 17 residues. Per germline, CDR1 SGHRS and CDR2 YFSETQ. The CDR3 nucleotides are TGCGCCAGCAGCCAAGCGGGTTCGGGATCAACTAATGAAAAACTGTTTTTT. Translated: CASSQAGSGSTNEKLFF.

This rearrangement joins TRBV27 to TRBJ1-6; D possibly corresponds to TRBD1 (5 bases). V shed 6 bases and J shed 10 bases, with 10 bases lying between them. CDR1 is MNHEY, CDR2 SMNVEV, per germline (reference sequence). The CDR3 length is 12 residues. The CDR3 DNA sequence: TGTGCCAGCAGACCGGGACTGTCACCCCTCCACTTT. This gives the protein CASRPGLSPLHF.

The chain uses TRBV2 and TRBJ2-2, with a tentative D call TRBD2 (5 bases). The V and J ends lost 2 bases and 3 bases respectively, with 10 bases between them. Germline V gene lookup returns CDR1 SNHLY and CDR2 FYNNEI. CDR3 length: 15 amino acids. The chain's CDR3 is CASSETGLYTGELFF. For the CDR3, the DNA is TGTGCCAGCAGTGAAACCGGACTTTACACCGGGGAGCTGTTTTTT.

This chain uses TRBV27 with TRBJ2-7, with 7 nucleotides matching TRBD2. Unmatched junction bases numbered 9, after V lost 5 bases and J lost 2 bases. In germline, CDR1 is MNHEY, CDR2 SMNVEV (reference sequence). This CDR3 contains 15 residues. The CDR3 spells CASSPAWEGPYEQYF. Written as DNA, the CDR3 is TGTGCCAGCAGTCCCGCTTGGGAGGGACCCTACGAGCAGTACTTC.

The chain uses TRBV4-1 and TRBJ2-5; unclear D gene. The CDR3 totals 14 residues. V was cut by 1 base and J by 1 base, with 7 bases left in between. Germline assignment: CDR1 MGHRA and CDR2 YSYEKL. The CDR3, as DNA: TGCGCCAGCAGCCAAGTAACGGCCCAAGAGACCCAGTACTTC. It specifies CASSQVTAQETQYF.

This CDR3 reads CASSEPHNRPINEKLFF. The CDR3 nucleotides read TGTGCCAGCAGTGAGCCCCACAACAGACCCATTAATGAAAAACTGTTTTTT. J is TRBJ1-4 and V is TRBV6-1, with no clear D. V shed 3 bases and J shed 4 bases, with 18 bases lying between them. The CDR3 has 17 residues. Germline CDR1 reads MNHNS; CDR2 reads SASEGT.

This chain joins TRBV6-1 and TRBJ1-5; no reliable D call. Trimming pared 4 bases from V and 0 bases from J, leaving 10 bases between. The CDR3 runs 15 residues. From germline, CDR1 is MNHNS and CDR2 SASEGT. The CDR3 DNA sequence: TGTGCCAGCAGTGGGGAGGATTATAGCAATCAGCCCCAGCATTTT. Protein product: CASSGEDYSNQPQHF.

V and J are TRBV10-2 and TRBJ2-1, with 15 bases lining up with TRBD2. J lost 6 bases, V lost 3 bases, and 12 bases had no gene match. The germline V gene has CDR1 WSHSY and CDR2 SAAADI. There are 19 residues in the CDR3. The CDR3 region has the DNA TGCGCCAGCAGTGATGGCGGACTAGCGGGAGGGGGGTTCTTCAATGAGCAGTTCTTC. Translating gives CASSDGGLAGGGFFNEQFF.

The CDR3 coding sequence is TGTGCCAGCAGCAAAGCGGGAGCGGTCATTCAGTACTTC. Protein product: CASSKAGAVIQYF. This chain links TRBV21-1 with TRBJ2-4; TRBD2, the table's D call, lacks a check against the DNA. TRBV21-1 is an annotated pseudogene. This CDR3 has 13 residues.

This clone has only one observation. The rearrangement joins TRBV5-6 to TRBJ1-2; D is uncertain. The V gene lost 2 bases and the J gene lost 6 bases, with 14 bases spanning the gap. The CDR3 is made up of 14 amino acids. CDR1 SGHDT and CDR2 YYEEEE come from the germline V gene. The CDR3 region has the DNA TGTGCCAGCAGCTTTGGCCGGAGGGTCCATGGCTACACCTTC. As protein: CASSFGRRVHGYTF. The variable domain in full, completed from reference TRBV5-6 and TRBJ1-2, reads DAGVTQSPTHLIKTRGQQVTLRCSPKSGHDTVSWYQQALGQGPQFIFQYYEEEERQRGNFPDRFSGHQFPNYSSELNVNALLLGDSALYLCASSFGRRVHGYTFGSGTRLTVV.